The text below deals with one TCR beta chain. The antigen is unknown. The PCR was carried out with 60 Vbeta primers and 13 Jbeta primers. Per the study methods: There were around 77 million unique TCR beta chains by a later count, and 10 million to 12 million of them were shared. The protocol was immunoSEQ multiplex PCR, while the TCRdb copy is restricted to in-frame clones and leaves out a portion. The V and J calls and clone size are taken from that table; D and trimming were inferred from the DNA. The sample includes roughly 150,000 clones, roughly 80% of them seen just once. The data were obtained in a study of cytomegalovirus exposure and HLA in healthy donors. The study, taken as a whole, reports: A later analysis linked a missense DCLRE1C variant to TCR beta V- and J-gene trimming.

Trimming removed 5 bases at V and 3 bases at J, with 15 bases between. The CDR3 covers 15 residues. The germline CDR1 and CDR2 sequences are SGHTA and FQGTGA. The receptor was derived from a woman aged 40 to 49 in good health and CMV-seropositive. J is TRBJ2-3 and V is TRBV7-3, with a weak D call TRBD1 (6 bases). Sequencing was done on a sample of PBMCs. The CDR3 nucleotides read TGTGCCAGCAGCCCTCAATTACAGGGAACAGATACGCAGTATTTT. Residues: CASSPQLQGTDTQYF.